The clone carrying this T cell receptor beta chain was counted at least ten times. TCRdb recomputed clones from the PCR reads via MiXCR. The sample holds under 95,000 clones, around 7.8% seen once. The sample belongs to a study of metastatic and nonmetastatic thyroid tumors. No treatment had been given to any patient before thyroid surgery. V lost 3 bases, J lost 3 bases, and 12 bases lay in between. Germline V gene data show CDR1 as GTSNPN and CDR2 as SVGIG (reference sequence). This CDR3 has 13 amino acids. The receptor's source is a female donor with papillary thyroid cancer or a benign thyroid nodule (not recorded which). Some clones in this sample may be carry-over from other donors' samples. Sequenced: blood. The chain is built from TRBV30 and TRBJ2-7; D not certain. The CDR3 bases are TGTGCCTGGAGGCCCGGGCAGTTCTACGAGCAGTACTTC. It codes for CAWRPGQFYEQYF. Supplemented by reference TRBV30 and TRBJ2-7, the full variable domain reads SQTIHQWPATLVQPVGSPLSLECTVEGTSNPNLYWYRQAAGRGLQLLFYSVGIGQISSEVPQNLSASRPQDRQFILSSKKLLLSDSGFYLCAWRPGQFYEQYFGPGTRLTVT.